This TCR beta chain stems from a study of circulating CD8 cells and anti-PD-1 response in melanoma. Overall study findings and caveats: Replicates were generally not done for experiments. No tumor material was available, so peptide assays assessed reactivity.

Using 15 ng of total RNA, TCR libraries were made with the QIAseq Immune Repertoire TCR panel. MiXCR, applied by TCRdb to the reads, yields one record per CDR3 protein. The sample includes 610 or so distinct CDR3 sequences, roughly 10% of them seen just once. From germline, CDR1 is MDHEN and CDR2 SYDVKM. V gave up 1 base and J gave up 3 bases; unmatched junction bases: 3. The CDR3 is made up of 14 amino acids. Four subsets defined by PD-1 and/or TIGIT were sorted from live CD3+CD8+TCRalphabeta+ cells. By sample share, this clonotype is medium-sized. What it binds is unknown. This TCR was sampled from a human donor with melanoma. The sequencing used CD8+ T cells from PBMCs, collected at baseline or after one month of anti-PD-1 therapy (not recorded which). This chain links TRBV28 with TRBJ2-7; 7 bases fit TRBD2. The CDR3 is CASSLSGGGYEQYF. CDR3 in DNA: TGTGCCAGCAGTTTATCGGGGGGTGGCTACGAGCAGTACTTC.